Listed below are T cell receptor beta chains from one sample, sequenced in a study of T cell repertoires in cytomegalovirus infection. TCRdb re-derived calls from the reads in MiXCR, one entry per CDR3 protein. Of some 390,000 distinct CDR3 sequences detected, 15% to 20% appear once; the ten largest clones hold roughly 9%. Material: PBMCs. The receptors were gathered from a human donor in good health (CMV status not recorded). Some clones in this sample may be carry-over from other donors' samples. The conserved cysteine and the conserved F or W are not part of the CDR3 here.

V	CDR3
TRBV11-2	ASSLDRSTWGRDTEAF
TRBV27	ASSFLASSYEQY
TRBV7-2	ASSLGGVGAYEQY
TRBV5-1	ASSFLGARDQPQH
TRBV6-6	ASRSGTSGQETQY
TRBV10-3	AISPTSGGATGTDTQY
TRBV5-8	ASSSGTGYYSNQPQH
TRBV19	ASRQLVSGANVLT
TRBV15	ATSTTGGAGGVGETQY
TRBV2	ASRRDTRPEAF
TRBV12-3/TRBV12-4	ASRPNPGSGPSYNEQF
TRBV7-8	ASSLVWGGELF
TRBV12-3/TRBV12-4	ASSPGTQY
TRBV6-6	ASSGGPEAF
TRBV27	ASSWRSGLDEQF
TRBV10-3	ASKSTDTQY
TRBV7-9	ASSSGQESNTGELF
TRBV28	ASNTSPPGNSGNTIY
TRBV18	ASSPPGYSNQPQH
TRBV19	ASSPSPSGGGLDTQY
TRBV5-4	ASTHALEGDHEQY
TRBV7-2	ASRQQGSRYGYT
TRBV11-2	ASGAIPGNTIY
TRBV6-1	ASRDDLWGYT
TRBV10-2	ASSEPGGSGETQY
TRBV7-2	ASSSQGRTEAF
TRBV7-2	ASSLPEAGPEAF
TRBV10-3	AIEGDTDTQY
TRBV2	ASSGESTDTQY
TRBV27	ASSFQGAFNEQF
TRBV12-5	ASGHPAVGYT
TRBV7-8	ASSTRGGQTNEKLF
TRBV28	ASSYGLAGGRADTQY
TRBV28	ASVGGSSYEQY
TRBV27	AVGPGTGYEQY
TRBV19	ASSILAGVQETQY
TRBV20-1	SARDPNRGSGTQY
TRBV28	ASRPPSGAFNEQF
TRBV15	ATSRDPRATETQY
TRBV29-1	SVAGRSSYEQY
TRBV4-3	ASSQPGTSSDEQF
TRBV7-2	ASSLVPTGVAF
TRBV7-2	ASSLYGTGDYGYT
TRBV2	ASTSGNPGGTQY
TRBV29-1	SVLKFLGGEEAF